One and the same sample provided the 17 T cell receptor beta chains below, sequenced in a study of tumor-infiltrating lymphocytes in oesophageal squamous cell carcinoma. TCRdb called the PCR reads again in MiXCR, with one record for every CDR3 protein. This sample has 23,000 or so distinct CDR3 sequences; around two fifths occur once, and the top ten carry approximately 38%. The material sequenced was esophageal tumor tissue. The receptors shown here come from a male donor with esophageal squamous cell carcinoma.

Concerning this clonotype: Since the CDR3 does not end with the conserved phenylalanine or tryptophan, this likely comes from a read error. The limits of the CDR3 on the DNA are not certain, so only TCRdb's listed CDR3 is given. The chain recombines TRBV3-1 with TRBJ2-3; no DNA check was done on the table's D call, TRBD1. The CDR3 is 16 amino acids long, termini counted. Germline assignment: CDR1 LGHDT and CDR2 YNNKEL (reference sequence). CDR3 protein: CASSQGPRGGPDEQYS.

This clonotype came up many times. As DNA, the CDR3 is TGTGCCAGCAGTTACTACTCCTACACAGATACGCAGTATTTT. Translation gives CASSYYSYTDTQYF. The chain links TRBV6-2 or TRBV6-3 to TRBJ2-3; D remains ambiguous. The V gene's germline CDR1 is MNHEY and CDR2 SVGEGT. The germline V and J ends were trimmed by 1 base and 2 bases, with 7 bases remaining between them. This CDR3 is 14 amino acids long.

This clonotype was counted at least ten times. A clone one base away is much larger, so this may be a read error. The rearrangement joins TRBV7-9 to TRBJ2-1, with D tentatively TRBD1 (6 bases). The DNA matches TRBJ2-7 better at its end, which makes the J call doubtful. Germline CDR1 is SEHNR and CDR2 is FQNEAQ (reference sequence). The CDR3 is made up of 15 amino acids. CDR3 nucleotides: TGTGCCAGCAGCTTAGGAGGGGGTGCCTACAATGAGCAGTACTTC. It translates to CASSLGGGAYNEQYF.

This clonotype was observed a handful of times. V gene TRBV5-1 combines with J gene TRBJ1-4; D might be TRBD1 (5 bases). The CDR3 length is 14 residues. Deletions cut 5 bases from V and 12 bases from J, with 20 bases between. Per the germline V gene, CDR1 is SGHRS and CDR2 is YFSETQ. CDR3 bases: TGCGCCAGCAGAGGGACTAGAGAAGATTCTGAACTGTTTTTT. The encoded protein is CASRGTREDSELFF.

This clonotype was picked up one time. V usage is TRBV7-3 and J usage is TRBJ2-4; TRBD2 matches 12 bases. With the DNA end fitting TRBJ2-5 better, the J assignment may be wrong. The CDR3 sequence is 14 residues long. Germline CDR1 and CDR2: SGHTA and FQGTGA. This CDR3 is CASSPGTSGETQYF. The CDR3 DNA sequence: TGTGCCAGCAGCCCCGGGACTAGCGGGGAGACCCAGTACTTC.

In this sample, this clonotype turned up a few times. The chain couples TRBV20-1 to TRBJ2-3; 13 nucleotides align to TRBD2. The J call is doubtful: the DNA matches TRBJ2-5 better. This CDR3 contains 16 residues. Germline V gene data show CDR1 as DFQATT and CDR2 as SNEGSKA (reference sequence). CDR3: CSARDRTSGSIETQYF. DNA for the CDR3: TGCAGTGCTAGGGATAGGACTAGCGGGAGTATTGAGACCCAGTACTTC.

This clonotype was counted between two and nine times. V usage is TRBV6-1 and J usage is TRBJ2-3; D is undetermined. With the DNA end fitting TRBJ1-1 better, the J assignment may be wrong. The CDR3 covers 15 residues. CDR1 is MNHNS and CDR2 is SASEGT in the germline V gene. The CDR3 loop reads CASIDLGTTNTEAFF. Here the CDR3 DNA reads TGTGCCAGCATAGACTTAGGTACGACGAACACTGAAGCTTTCTTT.

On this clonotype itself: Lacking the conserved final phenylalanine or tryptophan, this CDR3 likely reflects a read error. No DNA is shown, since the ends of the CDR3 on it are uncertain; the CDR3 is the one TCRdb lists. The chain combines TRBV6-1 with TRBJ2-6; the table's D call, TRBD1, was not checked against the DNA. The CDR3 comprises 16 residues, both ends counted. Germline lookup yields CDR1 MNHNS and CDR2 SASEGT. Here the CDR3 reads CASSEALGPHEQYFGA.

This clonotype was seen only a few times. A single base separates this from a much larger clone, so it may be a read error. The gene calls are TRBV5-5 and TRBJ2-3, with 12 bases matching TRBD2. This CDR3 has 17 amino acids. The ends lost 1 base at V and 14 bases at J; junction bases unmatched: 17. CDR1 is SGHKS, CDR2 YYEKEE, per germline (reference sequence). The CDR3 is CASSLRLAGGLVGELYF. For the CDR3, the DNA is TGTGCCAGCAGCTTGCGGCTAGCGGGAGGGCTGGTCGGGGAGCTGTATTTT.

This clonotype was picked up a small number of times. The rearrangement links TRBV28 to TRBJ2-1, with 11 positions matching TRBD1. The DNA matches TRBJ2-7 better at its end, which makes the J call doubtful. Per germline, CDR1 MDHEN and CDR2 SYDVKM. This CDR3 is built from 19 residues. This CDR3 is CASSSTFKDGTGGGDEQYF. For the CDR3, the DNA is TGTGCCAGCAGTTCCACTTTCAAAGACGGGACAGGGGGTGGCGACGAGCAGTACTTC.

The V call is TRBV5-6, the J call TRBJ2-3; no reliable D call. The CDR3 extends over 14 amino acids. Germline V lookup: CDR1 SGHDT, CDR2 YYEEEE. Trimming took off 4 bases at V and 6 bases at J, with 15 bases between the two ends. CDR3 amino acids: CASSHIDLQDTQYF. Here the CDR3 DNA reads TGTGCCAGCAGCCATATAGACCTGCAGGATACGCAGTATTTT.

This clonotype occurred many times. The conserved closing phenylalanine or tryptophan is absent in this CDR3, likely reflecting a read error. No DNA is shown, since the ends of the CDR3 on it are uncertain; the CDR3 is the one TCRdb lists. The chain employs TRBV28 and TRBJ2-7; the table's D gene call, TRBD1, was not cross checked with the DNA. Germline V gene data show CDR1 as MDHEN and CDR2 as SYDVKM. The CDR3 contains 15 residues when both ends are counted. CDR3 loop: CASTGQTNYGYTFGS.

In its sample, this clonotype was seen many times. The V and J genes are TRBV4-1 and TRBJ2-3; no clear D. In germline, CDR1 is MGHRA, CDR2 YSYEKL. V lost 0 bases and J lost 6, with 22 bases in between. This CDR3 has 18 amino acids. The DNA for the CDR3 is TGCGCCAGCAGCCAAGATGCTGAGCTTCGAGAGGTTGTGGATACGCAGTATTTT. Residues: CASSQDAELREVVDTQYF.

The table lists this clonotype with many counts. The chain recombines TRBV10-3 with TRBJ2-5, with 7 bases that match TRBD1. The germline V gene encodes CDR1 ENHRY and CDR2 SYGVKD. V lost 6 bases and J lost 2; bases outside the gene matches: 6. The CDR3 is 14 residues long. The CDR3 loop reads CAIRAGTAQETQYF. For the CDR3, the DNA is TGTGCCATCAGGGCCGGGACAGCACAAGAGACCCAGTACTTC.

This clonotype was detected only once. CDR3 sequence reads: CASSLNRGGTYNEQYF. The CDR3 coding sequence is TGTGCCAGCAGCTTAAACAGGGGAGGCACCTACAATGAGCAGTACTTC. This rearrangement joins TRBV11-2 to TRBJ2-1, with TRBD1 as a possible D gene (7 bases). Near its end, the DNA agrees better with TRBJ2-7, so the J call may be wrong. The length of the CDR3 is 16 residues. In germline, CDR1 is SGHAT, CDR2 FQNNGV.

In its sample, this clonotype ranks as medium-sized. DNA of the CDR3: TGTGCCAGCCGTGCAGGGCTGTACGAGCAGTACTTC. Translating it yields CASRAGLYEQYF. This sequence joins TRBV7-8 and TRBJ2-7, with D perhaps matching TRBD1 (5 bases). This CDR3 comprises 12 residues. Per the germline V gene, CDR1 is SGHVS and CDR2 is FQNEAQ. V shed 8 bases and J shed 4 bases, with 12 bases lying between them.

In its sample, this clonotype was seen a few times. The V call is TRBV11-2, the J call TRBJ2-5, with 15 bases identical to TRBD2. TRBJ2-7 matches the DNA end more closely, so the J call is doubtful. Germline V gene data show CDR1 as SGHAT and CDR2 as FQNNGV. The CDR3 has 16 amino acids. This CDR3 is CASSPGTSGRSYEQYF. CDR3 nucleotide sequence: TGTGCCAGCAGCCCCGGGACTAGCGGGAGGTCCTACGAGCAGTACTTC.